This T cell receptor (beta chain) was retrieved from a study of CD8 T cells in ankylosing spondylitis. TCRdb used MiXCR to reprocess the 5' RACE reads, holding one entry per CDR3 protein. The sample has fewer than 500,000 distinct CDR3 sequences, 25% to 30% seen once; the top ten hold roughly 0.9%. This clonotype was found a few times. The antigen is not known. Findings and caveats of the study: Prior literature has documented some motif variants in synovial fluid and blood from reactive arthritis. A TCR beta motif made of 7 to 9 highly homologous variants seemed typical of ankylosing spondylitis blood. In ankylosing spondylitis patients, matched synovial fluid reportedly showed significant enrichment of disease-linked clones.

The germline V gene encodes CDR1 SGHRS and CDR2 YFSETQ. The ends were cut back, 0 bases at V and 1 base at J, with 7 bases in the middle. The CDR3 is made up of 15 amino acids. The sample consisted of blood, either unsorted or a sorted T cell fraction (not recorded which). The J gene is TRBJ2-2, the V gene TRBV5-1, with D unclear. This clonotype originated in a male donor with ankylosing spondylitis. The DNA of the CDR3 is TGCGCCAGCAGCTTGGCACAGCTGAACACCGGGGAGCTGTTTTTT. It is translated as CASSLAQLNTGELFF.